Listed below are T cell receptor beta chains from one sample, sequenced in a study of cytomegalovirus exposure and HLA in healthy donors. Assay used: immunoSEQ multiplex PCR; TCRdb lists only in-frame clones, some missing. This table has about 92,000 clones, around four fifths appearing once. Sequenced material: PBMCs. Receptor source: a man aged 45-65 years in good health and CMV-seropositive. The CDR3 runs from the conserved cysteine through the conserved F or W. The D gene is left open where the match is weak. Rows give clone size only sometimes, using once, few, many, or a class for an expanded clone.

D: TRBD1; V: TRBV7-8; J: TRBJ1-4; size: once; DNA: TGTGCCAGCAGCCGGACAGGAGAAAAACTGTTTTTT; CDR3: CASSRTGEKLFF
D: TRBD1; V: TRBV27; J: TRBJ1-2; size: -; DNA: TGTGCCAGCTCCGGCCGGCAGGGGGACTATGGCTACACCTTC; CDR3: CASSGRQGDYGYTF
D: -; V: TRBV19; J: TRBJ2-2; size: -; DNA: TGTGCCAGTACGTTCGGTAGAATTGGCGGGGAGCTGTTTTTT; CDR3: CASTFGRIGGELFF
D: -; V: TRBV10-3; J: TRBJ2-1; size: few; DNA: TGTGCCATCAGTCGGGAGTTCGCAGTGGGGGTCAATGAGCAGTTCTTC; CDR3: CAISREFAVGVNEQFF
D: TRBD1; V: TRBV30; J: TRBJ2-3; size: -; DNA: TGTGCCTGGAACAGGGGGACTAGCACAGATACGCAGTATTTT; CDR3: CAWNRGTSTDTQYF
D: -; V: TRBV6-6; J: TRBJ1-1; size: -; DNA: TGTGCCAGCATCTCCGAGGAGGTGGGTTCCTTAACTGAAGCTTTCTTT; CDR3: CASISEEVGSLTEAFF
D: -; V: TRBV9; J: TRBJ2-2; size: -; DNA: TGTGCCAGCAGCGTAGAGCCCCTTCATCCGCCCGGGGAGCTGTTTTTT; CDR3: CASSVEPLHPPGELFF
D: -; V: TRBV19; J: TRBJ1-1; size: -; DNA: TGTGCCAGTAGTATAGACAGAGCGGGCACTGAAGCTTTCTTT; CDR3: CASSIDRAGTEAFF
D: -; V: TRBV12-1; J: TRBJ2-3; size: -; DNA: TGTGCCAGCAGCTTTAGGGGACACAAAAGGGGGTATTTT; CDR3: CASSFRGHKRGYF
D: -; V: TRBV7-2; J: TRBJ1-5; size: -; DNA: TGTGCCAGCAGTCCGTTCCTCGGGAATCAGCCCCAGCATTTT; CDR3: CASSPFLGNQPQHF
D: TRBD1; V: TRBV5-1; J: TRBJ2-7; size: once; DNA: TGCGCCAGCAGCCCGTCCGGGACAGGGGGTCGGCACGAGCAGTACTTC; CDR3: CASSPSGTGGRHEQYF
D: -; V: TRBV2; J: TRBJ1-1; size: -; DNA: TGTGCCAGCAAGGTCGCGGCTGAAGCTTTCTTT; CDR3: CASKVAAEAFF
D: -; V: TRBV15; J: TRBJ2-1; size: -; DNA: TGTGCCACCAGCAGGAGGCGGGACGCACCGTCTAATGAGCAGTTCTTC; CDR3: CATSRRRDAPSNEQFF
D: TRBD1; V: TRBV6-6; J: TRBJ1-1; size: -; DNA: TGTGCCAGCAGTCAAATAGACAGGGGGTTGAAAGCTTTCTTT; CDR3: CASSQIDRGLKAFF
D: TRBD1; V: TRBV30; J: TRBJ1-1; size: -; DNA: TGTGCCTGGAGTGCCAAAGGAGGGGGCGCTTTCTTT; CDR3: CAWSAKGGGAFF
D: -; V: TRBV7-6; J: TRBJ1-1; size: -; DNA: TGTGCCAGCAGCTTACTCTCCGAATCGGACGGGGGAGCTTTCTTT; CDR3: CASSLLSESDGGAFF
D: -; V: TRBV18; J: TRBJ1-2; size: -; DNA: TGTGCCAGCTCACCCCGCACAGGGATGGGTTTAGGTGGCTACACCTTC; CDR3: CASSPRTGMGLGGYTF
D: TRBD2; V: TRBV7-3; J: TRBJ2-1; size: -; DNA: TGTGCCAGCAGCTCGGGACTAGGTGCCTACAATGAGCAGTTCTTC; CDR3: CASSSGLGAYNEQFF
D: TRBD1; V: TRBV7-2; J: TRBJ2-1; size: -; DNA: TGTGCCAGCAGCCCTACTATCGGGACAGTCTACAATGAGCAGTTCTTC; CDR3: CASSPTIGTVYNEQFF
D: TRBD2; V: TRBV5-4; J: TRBJ2-5; size: -; DNA: TGTGCCAGCAGCCCTGGACTAGCCCAGGAGACCCAGTACTTC; CDR3: CASSPGLAQETQYF
D: TRBD2; V: TRBV13; J: TRBJ2-2; size: -; DNA: TGTGCCAGCAGTTTGACTAGCGGGGGAGCCGGGGAGCTGTTTTTT; CDR3: CASSLTSGGAGELFF
D: -; V: TRBV29-1; J: TRBJ1-1; size: -; DNA: TGCAGCGTTCCCCGCACAATGAACACTGAAGCTTTCTTT; CDR3: CSVPRTMNTEAFF
D: -; V: TRBV9; J: TRBJ1-2; size: -; DNA: TGTGCCAGCAGCCCAAGAGGGGAGGGCCGAGAGGATGGCTACACCTTC; CDR3: CASSPRGEGREDGYTF